The 12 T cell receptor beta chains listed next were all sequenced from one sample in a study of OX40 agonist ivuxolimab in advanced cancers. Sequencing used immunoSEQ multiplex PCR; TCRdb keeps in-frame clones, though not all of them. The data hold some 90,000 clones, with roughly 90% observed a single time. The sample consisted of CD4+ or CD8+ T cells sorted from blood, taken in a trial of the OX40 agonist ivuxolimab. The receptor set was obtained from an adult with an advanced solid tumor such as melanoma, head and neck, liver or kidney cancer.

The chain has TRBV18 and TRBJ1-1; weak D call: TRBD1 (5 bases). The germline V gene encodes CDR1 KGHSH and CDR2 LQKENI. The V end lost 1 base, the J end lost 1 base, and 7 bases lay between the germline ends. This CDR3 region has 14 residues. The CDR3 loop is CASSPRRGNTEAFF. CDR3 nucleotide sequence: TGTGCCAGCTCACCACGAAGGGGGAACACTGAAGCTTTCTTT. The full variable domain, its missing parts supplied by reference TRBV18 and TRBJ1-1, is NAGVMQNPRHLVRRRGQEARLRCSPMKGHSHVYWYRQLPEEGLKFMVYLQKENIIDESGMPKERFSAEFPKEGPSILRIQQVVRGDSAAYFCASSPRRGNTEAFFGQGTRLTVV.

The rearrangement uses TRBV5-5 and TRBJ1-5; the D gene is possibly TRBD1 (6 bases). Germline CDR1 SGHKS, CDR2 YYEKEE (reference sequence). Deletions cut 0 bases from V and 6 bases from J, with 13 bases between. The CDR3 runs 15 residues. As DNA, the CDR3 is TGTGCCAGCAGCTTGGTTGGGGGCTCGGGTCAGCCCCAGCATTTT. This translates into CASSLVGGSGQPQHF.

This chain joins TRBV19 and TRBJ2-7; D unresolved. Deletions cut 2 bases from V and 1 base from J, with 6 bases between. CDR3 length equals 13 residues. Germline lookup yields CDR1 LNHDA and CDR2 SQIVND (reference sequence). CDR3 in amino acids: CASSIKGSYEQYF. CDR3 DNA sequence: TGTGCCAGTAGTATAAAAGGTTCCTACGAGCAGTACTTC. The full variable domain, with the rest looked up from reference TRBV19 and TRBJ2-7, is DGGITQSPKYLFRKEGQNVTLSCEQNLNHDAMYWYRQDPGQGLRLIYYSQIVNDFQKGDIAEGYSVSREKKESFPLTVTSAQKNPTAFYLCASSIKGSYEQYFGPGTRLTVT.

The chain uses TRBV2 and TRBJ2-1; D might be TRBD2 (6 bases). Looked up from germline, CDR1 is SNHLY and CDR2 is FYNNEI. With 7 bases removed from V and 5 bases from J, the gap between germline ends came to 18 bases. The CDR3 is 15 residues long. The chain's CDR3 is CASIRELLQDNEQFF. The CDR3, as DNA: TGTGCCAGCATCCGGGAGCTCTTACAGGACAATGAGCAGTTCTTC.

This clone was detected once. This chain joins TRBV10-3 and TRBJ2-6; 9 positions match TRBD1. Germline assignment: CDR1 ENHRY and CDR2 SYGVKD. The CDR3 sequence is 17 residues long. Losses at the gene ends were 6 bases for V and 1 base for J; bases not matched to a gene: 7. CDR3 residues: CAIRPGQGISGANVLTF. CDR3 coding DNA: TGTGCCATCAGACCGGGACAGGGCATATCTGGGGCCAACGTCCTGACTTTC.

This clone was seen a few times. The rearrangement joins TRBV21-1 to TRBJ2-7; the table assigns TRBD2, which was not confirmed against the DNA. TRBV21-1 is a pseudogene locus. The CDR3 runs to 20 residues. This CDR3 reads CASSNRGRSSSGRSSYEQYF. The CDR3 DNA sequence: TGTGCCAGCAGCAACCGAGGACGGAGCTCTAGCGGGAGGAGCTCCTACGAGCAGTACTTC.

This chain uses TRBV9 with TRBJ2-1; 13 bases line up with TRBD2. V lost 0 bases, J lost 2 bases, and 11 bases stayed unmatched. This CDR3 contains 20 residues. CDR1 and CDR2 (germline): SGDLS, YYNGEE. CDR3 nucleotide sequence: TGTGCCAGCAGCGTAGGGAACGGCGAACTAGCGGGAGGGACCTACAATGAGCAGTTCTTC. Translating it yields CASSVGNGELAGGTYNEQFF. The entire variable domain, with the rest obtained from reference TRBV9 and TRBJ2-1, is as follows: DSGVTQTPKHLITATGQRVTLRCSPRSGDLSVYWYQQSLDQGLQFLIQYYNGEERAKGNILERFSAQQFPDLHSELNLSSLELGDSALYFCASSVGNGELAGGTYNEQFFGPGTRLTVL.

The V and J genes are TRBV6-6 and TRBJ1-1; the match to TRBD1 covers 7 bases. Germline V gives CDR1 MNHNY, CDR2 SVGAGI (reference sequence). V was clipped by 9 bases and J by 0 bases; unmatched bases: 7. The CDR3 totals 14 residues. The CDR3 nucleotides read TGTGCCAGTTTTCAGACAGGGCTGAACACTGAAGCTTTCTTT. Translation gives CASFQTGLNTEAFF.

The chain combines TRBV7-2 with TRBJ2-7; 7 positions agree with TRBD1. The trim removed 2 bases at V and 6 bases at J, leaving 1 base unmatched. Germline values: CDR1 SGHTA, CDR2 FQGNSA. The CDR3 has 12 amino acids. CDR3 residues: CASSLSGGEQYF. CDR3 DNA sequence: TGTGCCAGCAGCTTATCAGGGGGCGAGCAGTACTTC.

The chain joins TRBV6-4 to TRBJ2-1; tentatively, D is TRBD2 (5 bases). This CDR3 has 13 residues. V lost 4 bases and J 10 bases, leaving 14 bases between the germline ends. Germline CDR1 and CDR2: MRHNA and SNTAGT. CDR3 sequence (DNA): TGTGCCAGCAGTGCCCGAAGGAGGCAGGAGCAGTTCTTC. The encoded protein is CASSARRRQEQFF.

The chain is built from TRBV7-2 and TRBJ1-1, with D maybe TRBD1 (6 bases). The V and J ends lost 5 bases and 5 bases respectively, with 15 bases between them. Germline V lookup: CDR1 SGHTA, CDR2 FQGNSA. This CDR3 has 14 residues. CDR3 protein: CASSTQQGGTEAFF. The CDR3 DNA reads as TGTGCCAGCAGCACCCAACAGGGTGGGACTGAAGCTTTCTTT. The variable domain in full, with the rest retrieved from reference TRBV7-2 and TRBJ1-1, is GAGVSQSPSNKVTEKGKDVELRCDPISGHTALYWYRQSLGQGLEFLIYFQGNSAPDKSGLPSDRFSAERTGGSVSTLTIQRTQQEDSAVYLCASSTQQGGTEAFFGQGTRLTVV.

CDR3 protein: CASSVLGDTEAFF. The CDR3 region has the DNA TGTGCCAGCAGTGTCCTGGGGGACACTGAAGCTTTCTTT. The genes are TRBV2 and TRBJ1-1, with a weak D call TRBD1 (5 bases). Trimming shortened V by 4 bases and J by 3 bases, and 9 bases separated the two germline ends. Germline values: CDR1 SNHLY, CDR2 FYNNEI. CDR3 length equals 13 residues.